The 19 T cell receptor beta chains below were found in one sample sequenced in a study of OX40 agonist ivuxolimab in advanced cancers. TCRdb keeps only in-frame clones here, not all; method: immunoSEQ multiplex PCR. The profile shows tens of thousands of clones, roughly 83% of them singletons. The sample here was CD4+ or CD8+ T cells sorted from blood, taken in a trial of the OX40 agonist ivuxolimab. The receptors derive from an adult with an advanced solid tumor such as melanoma, head and neck, liver or kidney cancer.

The chain has TRBV7-2 and TRBJ2-3; D is perhaps TRBD1 (6 bases). From germline, CDR1 is SGHTA and CDR2 FQGNSA. V dropped 2 bases and J dropped 5 bases, with 14 bases sitting between them. The CDR3 runs 15 residues. DNA for the CDR3: TGTGCCAGCAGCTTACAGGGGCAGTCGGGAGATACGCAGTATTTT. Translating gives CASSLQGQSGDTQYF.

The CDR3 bases are TGTGCCATCAGTGGGTATGGAAACACCATATATTTT. As protein: CAISGYGNTIYF. This chain joins TRBV10-3 and TRBJ1-3; D call uncertain. Germline V gene lookup returns CDR1 ENHRY and CDR2 SYGVKD. The V gene lost 4 bases and the J gene lost 3 bases, with 4 bases spanning the gap. This CDR3 is built from 12 residues.

This chain uses TRBV18 with TRBJ1-1; unclear D gene. The CDR3 has 12 residues. Germline CDR1 KGHSH, CDR2 LQKENI. The V and J ends lost 3 bases and 5 bases respectively, with 7 bases between them. CDR3 in DNA: TGTGCCAGCTCACCCCAGCGAACTGAAGCTTTCTTT. Encoded protein: CASSPQRTEAFF.

The chain links TRBV6-6 to TRBJ1-1; D remains ambiguous. Trimming removed 2 bases at V and 5 bases at J, with 18 bases between. Germline V gives CDR1 MNHNY, CDR2 SVGAGI (reference sequence). The CDR3 length is 16 residues. The CDR3 bases are TGTGCCAGCAGTTACGATAGTAGAAGGGTTGGGACTGAAGCTTTCTTT. It is translated as CASSYDSRRVGTEAFF.

The CDR3 here is CATVGTSGTYNEQFF. The CDR3 DNA is TGTGCCACCGTCGGGACTAGCGGCACATACAATGAGCAGTTCTTC. The rearrangement links TRBV28 to TRBJ2-1; TRBD2 matches 11 bases. This CDR3 is 15 amino acids long. Per the germline V gene, CDR1 is MDHEN and CDR2 is SYDVKM. Unmatched junction bases numbered 9, after V lost 10 bases and J lost 4 bases.

The rearrangement links TRBV30 to TRBJ2-1; D is unresolved. The CDR3 totals 14 residues. Trimming took off 0 bases at V and 7 bases at J, with 13 bases between the two ends. The germline CDR1 and CDR2 sequences are GTSNPN and SVGIG (reference sequence). CDR3 sequence: CAWSVGPGLNEQFF. In DNA form, the CDR3 reads TGTGCCTGGAGTGTAGGCCCCGGGTTAAATGAGCAGTTCTTC. The whole variable domain, filled in from reference TRBV30 and TRBJ2-1, reads SQTIHQWPATLVQPVGSPLSLECTVEGTSNPNLYWYRQAAGRGLQLLFYSVGIGQISSEVPQNLSASRPQDRQFILSSKKLLLSDSGFYLCAWSVGPGLNEQFFGPGTRLTVL.

The sample holds one count of this clone. The rearrangement links TRBV7-2 to TRBJ2-5, with D perhaps TRBD1 or TRBD2 (5 bases each). CDR1 and CDR2 (germline): SGHTA, FQGNSA. The V gene lost 2 bases and the J gene lost 2 bases, with 9 bases spanning the gap. The length of the CDR3 is 14 residues. The CDR3 nucleotides read TGTGCCAGCAGCTTAATGGGGGTACAAGAGACCCAGTACTTC. Translation gives CASSLMGVQETQYF.

The chain couples TRBV7-3 to TRBJ2-1; D not certain. This CDR3 spans 15 amino acids. Looked up from germline, CDR1 is SGHTA and CDR2 is FQGTGA. V was pared by 5 bases and J by 2 bases, with 13 bases between. Here the CDR3 reads CASSTDGSAYNEQFF. The CDR3 DNA reads as TGTGCCAGCAGCACAGATGGGTCTGCCTACAATGAGCAGTTCTTC.

The CDR3 DNA follows: TGTGCCAGCAGCTCCCCGGACAGGGTCTACGAGCAGTACTTC. Translating it yields CASSSPDRVYEQYF. The V and J genes are TRBV7-8 and TRBJ2-7; 8 bases map to TRBD1. The CDR3 is 14 residues long. The V gene's germline CDR1 is SGHVS and CDR2 FQNEAQ. Losses at the gene ends were 4 bases for V and 3 bases for J; bases not matched to a gene: 5.

This clone was recorded only once. The CDR3 sequence: CASSPTGSPSVEKLFF. CDR3 DNA sequence: TGTGCCAGCAGTCCGACAGGGTCCCCCTCCGTAGAAAAACTGTTTTTT. The chain recombines TRBV6-6 with TRBJ1-4; TRBD1 matches 7 bases. CDR1 MNHNY and CDR2 SVGAGI come from the germline V gene (reference sequence). J gave up 8 bases and V 5 bases, and 14 bases lay outside the gene matches. The CDR3 is 16 amino acids.

This clone came up once. The chain recombines TRBV29-1 with TRBJ1-4; D is perhaps TRBD1 (6 bases). V lost 7 bases and J 5 bases, leaving 14 bases between the germline ends. Germline values: CDR1 SQVTM, CDR2 ANQGSEA. The CDR3 is 13 residues long. The CDR3 region has the DNA TGCAGCGCCCAGGGGTTGGGGAATGAAAAACTGTTTTTT. It specifies CSAQGLGNEKLFF. Variable domain in full (rest from reference TRBV29-1 and TRBJ1-4): SAVISQKPSRDICQRGTSLTIQCQVDSQVTMMFWYRQQPGQSLTLIATANQGSEATYESGFVIDKFPISRPNLTFSTLTVSNMSPEDSSIYLCSAQGLGNEKLFFGSGTQLSVL.

The chain has TRBV2 and TRBJ1-2, with D unclear. The CDR3 has 13 residues. V was pared by 5 bases and J by 8 bases, with 15 bases between. Germline values: CDR1 SNHLY, CDR2 FYNNEI. The CDR3 coding sequence is TGTGCCAGCAGTTCAGAGGTTTACGGGGGCTACACCTTC. This codes for CASSSEVYGGYTF.

J is TRBJ2-6 and V is TRBV7-3; no firm D call. V was clipped by 3 bases and J by 7 bases, with 7 bases between them. The CDR3 runs to 13 residues. The germline CDR1 and CDR2 sequences are SGHTA and FQGTGA. CDR3 DNA sequence: TGTGCCAGCAGCTTGGCCTTAGCCAACGTCCTGACTTTC. Translation gives CASSLALANVLTF.

This clone has only a few counts. The CDR3 here is CASEGGAHQPQHF. CDR3 DNA: TGTGCCTCAGAGGGGGGAGCACATCAGCCCCAGCATTTT. This rearrangement joins TRBV2 to TRBJ1-5; tentative D call: TRBD1 (6 bases). V was cut by 11 bases and J by 5 bases, with 16 bases left in between. This CDR3 has 13 residues. Germline lookup yields CDR1 SNHLY and CDR2 FYNNEI. The full variable domain, completed using reference TRBV2 and TRBJ1-5, is EPEVTQTPSHQVTQMGQEVILRCVPISNHLYFYWYRQILGQKVEFLVSFYNNEISEKSEIFDDQFSVERPDGSNFTLKIRSTKLEDSAMYFCASEGGAHQPQHFGDGTRLSIL.

This clone was observed a handful of times. CDR3 DNA: TGTGCCAGCAGATATAGACTAGCGGGGACTTACTACGAGCAGTACTTC. Protein sequence: CASRYRLAGTYYEQYF. This chain connects TRBV13 to TRBJ2-7; 11 nucleotides align to TRBD2. This CDR3 is built from 16 residues. J was trimmed by 3 bases and V by 6 bases; bases with no gene match: 10. Germline V gene sequence: CDR1 PRHDT, CDR2 FYEKMQ (reference sequence).

The rearrangement uses TRBV6-5 and TRBJ1-2; no definite D call. The V end was cut by 10 bases, the J end by 2 bases, with 17 bases between. The CDR3 spans 14 residues. The germline CDR1 and CDR2 sequences are MNHEY and SVGAGI. The CDR3: CATTQRYPNYGYTF. The CDR3 region has the DNA TGTGCCACGACACAGAGGTACCCAAACTATGGCTACACCTTC.

This clone is medium-sized by share. V usage is TRBV11-2 and J usage is TRBJ2-7, with a possible D match to TRBD1 (5 bases). The CDR3 runs 14 residues. The germline V gene encodes CDR1 SGHAT and CDR2 FQNNGV. Trimming shortened V by 2 bases and J by 3 bases, and 11 bases separated the two germline ends. CDR3 DNA sequence: TGTGCCAGCAGCTTAAGCGACAGACTCTACGAGCAGTACTTC. This sequence encodes CASSLSDRLYEQYF.

This clone was counted only a few times. The chain links TRBV5-1 to TRBJ2-7, with 9 bases that match TRBD1. CDR3 size: 14 residues. Germline V lookup: CDR1 SGHRS, CDR2 YFSETQ. V was pared by 0 bases and J by 6 bases, with 4 bases of the junction left unmatched. CDR3 amino acids: CASSLGGQGGEQYF. CDR3 nucleotide sequence: TGCGCCAGCAGCTTGGGGGGACAGGGAGGCGAGCAGTACTTC.

The gene calls are TRBV6-6 and TRBJ2-7; maybe TRBD2 (6 bases). This CDR3 has 13 residues. Trimming stripped 6 bases from V and 1 base from J, with 10 bases between. In germline, CDR1 is MNHNY, CDR2 SVGAGI (reference sequence). Here the CDR3 DNA reads TGTGCCAGCAGCCCCGGGGGATCCTACGAGCAGTACTTC. This gives the protein CASSPGGSYEQYF.